The 8 T cell receptor beta chains reported below all come from one sample, sequenced in a study of cytomegalovirus exposure and HLA in healthy donors. The primer mix had 60 Vbeta and 13 Jbeta primers. Using immunoSEQ multiplex PCR, the repertoire was profiled, and TCRdb retains in-frame clones only, with some absent. The sample includes 75,000 to 95,000 clones, less than 80% of them seen just once. The sample taken for sequencing was PBMCs. The receptors stem from a woman between 50 and 59 years old in good health and CMV-seropositive.

The rearrangement links TRBV5-1 to TRBJ2-7; 8 bases match TRBD2. Germline CDR1 is SGHRS and CDR2 is YFSETQ. With 2 bases clipped from V and 3 bases from J, the junction kept 1 base outside the gene matches. The CDR3 is 13 amino acids. CDR3 protein: CASSLSGGYEQYF. The DNA for the CDR3 is TGCGCCAGCAGCTTAAGCGGGGGCTACGAGCAGTACTTC.

The chain uses TRBV2 and TRBJ2-1, with TRBD2 matching over 12 bases. CDR1 and CDR2 (germline): SNHLY, FYNNEI. This CDR3 has 15 amino acids. V lost 6 bases and J lost 9; bases outside the gene matches: 9. CDR3 bases: TGTGCCAGCAGGGAAAGGACTAGCGGGGATTCTGAGCAGTTCTTC. Amino acids: CASRERTSGDSEQFF.

CDR3 coding DNA: TGTGCCAGCAGTTTCCGGCAGGTTTTCTCCCTCTATGGCTACACCTTC. Encoded protein: CASSFRQVFSLYGYTF. The chain recombines TRBV28 with TRBJ1-2; the D is unclear. The CDR3 contains 16 residues. Trimming left V 3 bases short and J 4 bases short, with 18 bases between. Germline lookup yields CDR1 MDHEN and CDR2 SYDVKM.

This chain uses TRBV2 with TRBJ1-6; D is undetermined. V lost 3 bases and J lost 13, with 16 bases in between. CDR1 is SNHLY and CDR2 is FYNNEI in the germline V gene. CDR3 length: 14 residues. CDR3 loop: CASSDYSIFPPLHF. The CDR3 region has the DNA TGTGCCAGCAGTGACTACAGTATCTTTCCTCCCCTCCACTTT.

This clone has more than one count but fewer than ten. The chain combines TRBV19 with TRBJ2-1; 12 nucleotides match TRBD2. This CDR3 is 16 amino acids long. The V gene's germline CDR1 is LNHDA and CDR2 SQIVND (reference sequence). The trim removed 2 bases at V and 4 bases at J, leaving 3 bases unmatched. The CDR3 reads CASSILGLAGYNEQFF. The CDR3 DNA reads as TGTGCCAGTAGTATACTCGGACTAGCGGGGTACAATGAGCAGTTCTTC.

This clone was counted once. The V gene is TRBV29-1, the J gene TRBJ2-7, with 7 bases fitting TRBD1. The V gene's germline CDR1 is SQVTM and CDR2 ANQGSEA. The CDR3 consists of 12 residues. V gave up 4 bases and J gave up 5 bases; unmatched junction bases: 5. As DNA, the CDR3 is TGCAGCGTTGCCGACAGGGACCACGAGCAGTACTTC. This translates into CSVADRDHEQYF.

The chain uses TRBV9 and TRBJ2-5, with 11 bases identical to TRBD2. This CDR3 comprises 15 residues. Trimming took 0 bases from V and 5 from J; bases not matched to a gene: 3. Germline assignment: CDR1 SGDLS and CDR2 YYNGEE. CDR3 DNA: TGTGCCAGCAGCGTAGCCGCTAGCGGGGGGGAGACCCAGTACTTC. This sequence encodes CASSVAASGGETQYF. Filled out from reference TRBV9 and TRBJ2-5, the complete variable domain reads DSGVTQTPKHLITATGQRVTLRCSPRSGDLSVYWYQQSLDQGLQFLIQYYNGEERAKGNILERFSAQQFPDLHSELNLSSLELGDSALYFCASSVAASGGETQYFGPGTRLLVL.

The chain couples TRBV4-3 to TRBJ2-7, with a possible D match to TRBD2 (5 bases). CDR3 size: 14 residues. V shed 5 bases and J shed 2 bases, with 13 bases lying between them. The V gene's germline CDR1 is LGHNA and CDR2 YSLEER. The CDR3 reads CASSTGVGPYEQYF. CDR3 bases: TGCGCCAGCAGCACCGGGGTTGGGCCCTACGAGCAGTACTTC.